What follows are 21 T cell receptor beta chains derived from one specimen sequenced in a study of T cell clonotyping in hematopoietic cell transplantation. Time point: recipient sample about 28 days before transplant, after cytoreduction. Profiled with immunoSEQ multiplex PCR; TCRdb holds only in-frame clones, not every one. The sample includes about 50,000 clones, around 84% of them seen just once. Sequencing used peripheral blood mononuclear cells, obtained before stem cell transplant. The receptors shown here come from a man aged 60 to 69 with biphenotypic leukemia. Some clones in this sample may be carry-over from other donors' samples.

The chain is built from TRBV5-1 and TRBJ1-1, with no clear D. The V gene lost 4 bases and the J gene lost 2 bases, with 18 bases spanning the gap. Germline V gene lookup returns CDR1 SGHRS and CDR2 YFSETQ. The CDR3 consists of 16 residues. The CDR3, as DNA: TGCGCCAGCAGCACTGCCATAACAGCTACAAACACTGAAGCTTTCTTT. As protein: CASSTAITATNTEAFF.

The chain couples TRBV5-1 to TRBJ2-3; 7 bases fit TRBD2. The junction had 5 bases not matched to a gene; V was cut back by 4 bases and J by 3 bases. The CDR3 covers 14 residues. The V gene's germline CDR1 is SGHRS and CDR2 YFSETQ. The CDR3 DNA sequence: TGCGCCAGCAGCCCCGTGCGGGAGACAGATACGCAGTATTTT. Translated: CASSPVRETDTQYF.

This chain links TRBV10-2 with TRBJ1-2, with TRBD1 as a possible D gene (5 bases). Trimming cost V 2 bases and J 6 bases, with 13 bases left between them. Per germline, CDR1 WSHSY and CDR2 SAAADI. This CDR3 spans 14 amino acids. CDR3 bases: TGCGCCAGCAGTGAGCTGGGAGGGACCCATGGCTACACCTTC. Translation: CASSELGGTHGYTF.

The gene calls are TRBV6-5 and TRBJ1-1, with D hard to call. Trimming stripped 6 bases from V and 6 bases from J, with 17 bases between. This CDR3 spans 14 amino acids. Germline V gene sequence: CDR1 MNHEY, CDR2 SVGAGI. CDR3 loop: CASRSSLVSPEAFF. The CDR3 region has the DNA TGTGCCAGCAGGTCCTCCTTGGTGTCTCCTGAAGCTTTCTTT.

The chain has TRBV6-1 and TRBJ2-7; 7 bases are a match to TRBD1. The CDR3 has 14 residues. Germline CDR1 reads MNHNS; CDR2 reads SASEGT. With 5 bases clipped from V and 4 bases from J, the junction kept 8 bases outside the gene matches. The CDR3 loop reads CASSWGTEPYEQYF. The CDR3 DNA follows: TGTGCCAGCAGTTGGGGGACAGAGCCTTACGAGCAGTACTTC.

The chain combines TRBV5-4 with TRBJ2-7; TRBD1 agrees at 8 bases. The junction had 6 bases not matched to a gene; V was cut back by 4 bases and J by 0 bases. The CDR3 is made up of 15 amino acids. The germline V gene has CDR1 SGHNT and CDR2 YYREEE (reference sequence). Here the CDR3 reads CASSPGQDPSYEQYF. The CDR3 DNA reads TGTGCCAGCAGCCCGGGACAGGACCCCTCCTACGAGCAGTACTTC. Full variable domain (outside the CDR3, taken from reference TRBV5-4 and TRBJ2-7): ETGVTQSPTHLIKTRGQQVTLRCSSQSGHNTVSWYQQALGQGPQFIFQYYREEENGRGNFPPRFSGLQFPNYSSELNVNALELDDSALYLCASSPGQDPSYEQYFGPGTRLTVT.

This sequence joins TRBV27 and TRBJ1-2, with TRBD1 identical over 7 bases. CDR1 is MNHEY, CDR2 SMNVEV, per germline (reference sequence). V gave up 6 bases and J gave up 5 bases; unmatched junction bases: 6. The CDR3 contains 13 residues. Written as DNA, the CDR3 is TGTGCCAGCAGCGGGACAGAGGCGTATGGCTACACCTTC. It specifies CASSGTEAYGYTF.

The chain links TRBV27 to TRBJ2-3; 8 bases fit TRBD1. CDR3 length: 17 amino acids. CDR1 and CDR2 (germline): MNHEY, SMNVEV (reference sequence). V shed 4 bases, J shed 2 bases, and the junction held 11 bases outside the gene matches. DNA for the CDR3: TGTGCCAGCAGTTCAATGAAGACAGGGGAAATCACAGATACGCAGTATTTT. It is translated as CASSSMKTGEITDTQYF.

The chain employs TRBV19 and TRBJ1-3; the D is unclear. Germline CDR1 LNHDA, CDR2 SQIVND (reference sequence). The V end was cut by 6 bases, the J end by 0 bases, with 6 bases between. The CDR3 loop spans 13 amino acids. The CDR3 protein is CASRRNSGNTIYF. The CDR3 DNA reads TGTGCCAGTAGGAGGAACTCTGGAAACACCATATATTTT.

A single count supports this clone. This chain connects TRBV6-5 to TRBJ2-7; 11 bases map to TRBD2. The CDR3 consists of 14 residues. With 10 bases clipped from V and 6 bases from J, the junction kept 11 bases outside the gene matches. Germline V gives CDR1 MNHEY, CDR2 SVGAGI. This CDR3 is CATSLSLAGGEQYF. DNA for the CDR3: TGTGCCACGAGTCTGAGTCTAGCGGGAGGCGAGCAGTACTTC.

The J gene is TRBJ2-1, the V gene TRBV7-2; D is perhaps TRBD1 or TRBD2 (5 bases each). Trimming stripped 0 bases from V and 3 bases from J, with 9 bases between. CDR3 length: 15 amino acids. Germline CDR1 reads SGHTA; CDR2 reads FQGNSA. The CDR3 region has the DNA TGTGCCAGCAGCTTAGCGGGACGAGACTACAATGAGCAGTTCTTC. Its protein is CASSLAGRDYNEQFF.

This CDR3 is CASSELAVGTGELFF. Here the CDR3 DNA reads TGTGCCAGCAGCGAACTAGCGGTGGGCACCGGGGAGCTGTTTTTT. The chain is built from TRBV9 and TRBJ2-2, with 8 nucleotides matching TRBD2. V dropped 3 bases and J dropped 4; count of bases not matched to a gene: 5. This CDR3 has 15 residues. Germline V lookup: CDR1 SGDLS, CDR2 YYNGEE.

The CDR3 coding sequence is TGTGCCAGCAGTGAAAAACACGAAACTAATAGCAATCAGCCCCAGCATTTT. Encoded protein: CASSEKHETNSNQPQHF. The chain combines TRBV2 with TRBJ1-5; no definite D call. CDR1 SNHLY and CDR2 FYNNEI come from the germline V gene. This CDR3 comprises 17 residues. V lost 2 bases and J lost 0, with 14 bases in between.

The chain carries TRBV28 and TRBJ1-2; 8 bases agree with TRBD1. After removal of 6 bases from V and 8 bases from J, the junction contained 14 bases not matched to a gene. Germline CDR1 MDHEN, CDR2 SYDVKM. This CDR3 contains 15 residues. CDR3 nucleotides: TGTGCCAGCAGCGGAGACAGGGGAAGGTCGAGAGGCTACACCTTC. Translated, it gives CASSGDRGRSRGYTF.

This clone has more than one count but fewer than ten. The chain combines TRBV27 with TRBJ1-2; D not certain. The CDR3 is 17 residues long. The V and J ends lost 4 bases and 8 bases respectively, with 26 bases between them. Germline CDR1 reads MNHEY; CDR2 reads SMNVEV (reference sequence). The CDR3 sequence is CASSSRVGWTSVGGYTF. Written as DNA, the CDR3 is TGTGCCAGCAGTTCCCGGGTTGGGTGGACTTCTGTTGGAGGCTACACCTTC.

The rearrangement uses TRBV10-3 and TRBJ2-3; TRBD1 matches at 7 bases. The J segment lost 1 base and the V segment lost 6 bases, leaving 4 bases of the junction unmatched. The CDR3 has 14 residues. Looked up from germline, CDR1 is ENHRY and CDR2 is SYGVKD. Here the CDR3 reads CAIRITGGTDTQYF. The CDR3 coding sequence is TGTGCCATCAGGATAACAGGGGGCACAGATACGCAGTATTTT.

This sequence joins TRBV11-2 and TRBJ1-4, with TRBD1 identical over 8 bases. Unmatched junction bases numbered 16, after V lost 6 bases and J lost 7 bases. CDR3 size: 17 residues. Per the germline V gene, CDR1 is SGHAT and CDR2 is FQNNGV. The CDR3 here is CASSRTGSGLEGEKLFF. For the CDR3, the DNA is TGTGCCAGCAGTCGGACAGGGTCTGGGTTGGAGGGTGAAAAACTGTTTTTT. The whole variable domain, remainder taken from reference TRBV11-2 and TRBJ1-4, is EAGVAQSPRYKIIEKRQSVAFWCNPISGHATLYWYQQILGQGPKLLIQFQNNGVVDDSQLPKDRFSAERLKGVDSTLKIQPAKLEDSAVYLCASSRTGSGLEGEKLFFGSGTQLSVL.

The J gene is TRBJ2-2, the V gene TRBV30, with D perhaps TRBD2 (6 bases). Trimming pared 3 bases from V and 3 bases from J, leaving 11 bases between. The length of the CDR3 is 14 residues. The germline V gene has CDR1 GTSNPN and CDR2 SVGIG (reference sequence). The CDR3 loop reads CAWRAGGYTGELFF. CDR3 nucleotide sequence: TGTGCCTGGAGGGCTGGGGGGTACACCGGGGAGCTGTTTTTT.

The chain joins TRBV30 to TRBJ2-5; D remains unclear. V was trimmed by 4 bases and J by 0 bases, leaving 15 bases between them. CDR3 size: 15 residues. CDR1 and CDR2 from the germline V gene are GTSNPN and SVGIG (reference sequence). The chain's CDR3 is CAWTQGPLDQETQYF. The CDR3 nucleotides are TGTGCCTGGACCCAAGGACCTCTAGACCAAGAGACCCAGTACTTC.

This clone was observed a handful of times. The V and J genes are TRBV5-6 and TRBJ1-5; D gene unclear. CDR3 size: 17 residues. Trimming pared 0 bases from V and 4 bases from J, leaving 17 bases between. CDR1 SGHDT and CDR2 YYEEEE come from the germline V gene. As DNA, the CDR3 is TGTGCCAGCAGCTTGGGTGGTGGCCAGAAGGGAAATCAGCCCCAGCATTTT. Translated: CASSLGGGQKGNQPQHF.

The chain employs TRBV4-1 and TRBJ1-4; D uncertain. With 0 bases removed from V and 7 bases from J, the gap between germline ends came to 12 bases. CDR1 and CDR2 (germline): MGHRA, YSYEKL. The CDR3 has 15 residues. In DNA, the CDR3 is TGCGCCAGCAGCCAAGATGGACTGAATTCTGAAAAACTGTTTTTT. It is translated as CASSQDGLNSEKLFF.